Each of the 5 T cell receptor beta chains below was sequenced from the same sample in a study of post-analysis software for immune sequencing data. General study findings and limits: Controls had lower frequencies than patients of four or five TRBV segments, which included TRBV5-6, TRBV5-1 and TRBV20-1.

Unique molecular identifiers were built into the TCR beta cDNA libraries. Using its own MiXCR run on the PCR reads, TCRdb lists one record per CDR3 protein. This sample yields a few hundred thousand distinct CDR3 sequences, of which 34% are seen a single time; about 5.6% belongs to the top ten. These receptors' antigens are unknown. The sample consisted of blood. Receptor source: a girl between 2 and 17 years old with multiple sclerosis.

The chain carries TRBV10-3 and TRBJ2-4, with a tentative D call TRBD1 (5 bases). With the DNA end fitting TRBJ2-5 better, the J assignment may be wrong. CDR3 size: 12 residues. Germline CDR1 ENHRY, CDR2 SYGVKD. In DNA, the CDR3 is TGTGCCATCATGACAGAGCAAGAGACCCAGTACTTC. It yields the protein CAIMTEQETQYF.

Comment on this clonotype: Compared with germline, one end of the junction differs, possibly owing to a read error. The chain carries TRBV3-1 and TRBJ2-6; D is unresolved. From germline, CDR1 is LGHDT and CDR2 YNNKEL (reference sequence). CDR3 size: 13 residues. As DNA, the CDR3 is TGTGCCAGCAGCCGAGGTGGGGATTTAGTCCCGACTTTC. It specifies CASSRGGDLVPTF.

Details on this clonotype: This clone may be a read error of a much larger clone one base away. The rearrangement uses TRBV7-9 and TRBJ2-3; 11 bases match TRBD1. The CDR3 loop spans 15 amino acids. V shed 3 bases, J shed 2 bases, and the junction held 1 base outside the gene matches. The germline V gene has CDR1 SEHNR and CDR2 FQNEAQ (reference sequence). CDR3 sequence: CASSFGQGATDTQYF. DNA of the CDR3: TGTGCCAGCAGCTTCGGACAGGGGGCCACAGATACGCAGTATTTT.

The chain employs TRBV29-1 and TRBJ1-1; D uncertain. The germline V and J ends were trimmed by 4 bases and 2 bases, with 11 bases remaining between them. CDR3 length: 13 amino acids. The germline V gene has CDR1 SQVTM and CDR2 ANQGSEA. Written as DNA, the CDR3 is TGCAGCGTTGGACCACCCCAAAACACTGAAGCTTTCTTT. This translates into CSVGPPQNTEAFF. Complete variable domain (other parts from reference TRBV29-1 and TRBJ1-1): SAVISQKPSRDICQRGTSLTIQCQVDSQVTMMFWYRQQPGQSLTLIATANQGSEATYESGFVIDKFPISRPNLTFSTLTVSNMSPEDSSIYLCSVGPPQNTEAFFGQGTRLTVV.

V gene TRBV14 combines with J gene TRBJ1-5; D not resolved. This CDR3 is 12 amino acids long. Between the trimmed V and J ends, which lost 1 base and 10 bases, there was a span of 8 bases. Germline loops: CDR1 SGHDN, CDR2 FVKESK. CDR3 region: CASSQVEGPQHF. The CDR3 region has the DNA TGTGCCAGCAGCCAAGTGGAAGGACCCCAGCATTTT.